Each of the 17 T cell receptor beta chains below was sequenced from the same sample in a study of cytomegalovirus exposure and HLA in healthy donors. 60 Vbeta and 13 Jbeta primers were used in PCR. The assay was immunoSEQ multiplex PCR, and TCRdb's table has in-frame clones only and misses some. The sample totals around 100,000 clones. Specimen: PBMCs. These receptors originate from a man aged 40-49 years in good health and CMV-seronegative.

The gene calls are TRBV7-9 and TRBJ1-2; a possible D gene is TRBD1 (5 bases). Per the germline V gene, CDR1 is SEHNR and CDR2 is FQNEAQ (reference sequence). Trimming left V 5 bases short and J 7 bases short, with 23 bases between. CDR3 length equals 16 residues. CDR3 DNA sequence: TGTGCCAGCAGCCGAGGGACGGGGGTCCCGTTAGGTGGCTACACCTTC. Residues: CASSRGTGVPLGGYTF.

This chain uses TRBV15 with TRBJ1-4; 7 nucleotides agree with TRBD1. The trim removed 3 bases at V and 4 bases at J, leaving 8 bases unmatched. Germline V CDR1 and CDR2: LNHNV, YYDKDF (reference sequence). This CDR3 is built from 16 residues. The chain's CDR3 is CATSSLPRDSNEKLFF. The CDR3 DNA reads TGTGCCACCAGCAGTCTGCCAAGGGACAGTAATGAAAAACTGTTTTTT.

The chain employs TRBV7-6 and TRBJ2-3; D is possibly TRBD1 (6 bases). V was cut by 3 bases and J by 5 bases, with 15 bases left in between. Germline V lookup: CDR1 SGHVS, CDR2 FNYEAQ. This CDR3 has 15 residues. CDR3 sequence: CASSFMGAGVDTQYF. The CDR3 DNA reads TGTGCCAGCAGCTTTATGGGGGCCGGTGTAGATACGCAGTATTTT.

The CDR3 here is CASSDSWATEAFF. CDR3 coding DNA: TGTGCCAGCAGTGACAGCTGGGCCACTGAAGCTTTCTTT. The chain has TRBV25-1 and TRBJ1-1, with D uncertain. This CDR3 contains 13 residues. The V gene's germline CDR1 is MGHDK and CDR2 SYGVNS. The germline V and J ends were trimmed by 3 bases and 4 bases, with 9 bases remaining between them.

The chain has TRBV27 and TRBJ2-5; 10 bases are a match to TRBD2. TRBJ2-7 matches the DNA end more closely, so the J call is doubtful. This CDR3 comprises 15 residues. Germline V gene lookup returns CDR1 MNHEY and CDR2 SMNVEV (reference sequence). The chain's CDR3 is CASSRSGRASYEQYF. CDR3 coding DNA: TGTGCCAGCAGTCGGAGCGGGAGGGCCTCCTACGAGCAGTACTTC.

V and J are TRBV7-2 and TRBJ2-5; TRBD2 is a possible D gene (6 bases). V lost 3 bases and J 7 bases, leaving 18 bases between the germline ends. Germline values: CDR1 SGHTA, CDR2 FQGNSA. This CDR3 region has 15 residues. This chain's CDR3 is CASSFYISGPGTQYF. CDR3 nucleotides: TGTGCCAGCAGCTTTTACATTAGCGGCCCGGGGACCCAGTACTTC.

The rearrangement links TRBV25-1 to TRBJ1-1; tentatively, D is TRBD1 (6 bases). This CDR3 is 15 amino acids long. In germline, CDR1 is MGHDK, CDR2 SYGVNS. V lost 4 bases to trimming and J lost 4 bases, with 16 bases between them. This CDR3 is CASSVGAGLGTEAFF. Written as DNA, the CDR3 is TGTGCCAGCAGTGTGGGGGCAGGCCTAGGCACTGAAGCTTTCTTT.

This chain links TRBV19 with TRBJ2-3; the match to TRBD2 covers 10 bases. Trimming at V came to 3 bases and at J to 5 bases, leaving 11 bases not matched to a gene. Germline V gives CDR1 LNHDA, CDR2 SQIVND (reference sequence). The length of the CDR3 is 17 residues. The CDR3 bases are TGTGCCAGTAGTATCGATACTCAGCTAGCGGGAGTAGATACGCAGTATTTT. Encoded protein: CASSIDTQLAGVDTQYF.

The CDR3 here is CASSYRTGGSSETQYF. CDR3 nucleotide sequence: TGTGCCAGCAGTTATCGGACAGGGGGTAGTTCGGAGACCCAGTACTTC. The chain couples TRBV6-5 to TRBJ2-5; 10 nucleotides match TRBD1. Germline assignment: CDR1 MNHEY and CDR2 SVGAGI. This CDR3 is 16 amino acids long. V gave up 3 bases and J gave up 5 bases; unmatched junction bases: 9.

Of note for this clone: The sample contains more than one DNA sequence encoding this CDR3. This chain links TRBV2 with TRBJ2-2, with a tentative D call TRBD2 (6 bases). This CDR3 region has 15 residues. With 1 base removed from V and 2 bases from J, the gap between germline ends came to 8 bases. Germline CDR1 reads SNHLY; CDR2 reads FYNNEI. The CDR3: CASSEVGGNTGELFF. Here the CDR3 DNA reads TGTGCCAGCAGTGAAGTGGGGGGTAACACCGGGGAGCTGTTTTTT.

The chain employs TRBV4-1 and TRBJ2-7, with TRBD1 matching over 12 bases. Looked up from germline, CDR1 is MGHRA and CDR2 is YSYEKL. The V and J ends lost 0 bases and 2 bases, in that order; junction bases with no gene match: 8. This CDR3 has 18 residues. The CDR3 bases are TGCGCCAGCAGCCAAGACGGGACAGGGGGCGCTCTTCCCTACGAGCAGTACTTC. This sequence encodes CASSQDGTGGALPYEQYF.

The chain is built from TRBV5-1 and TRBJ2-5; 7 nucleotides align to TRBD2. Germline CDR1 reads SGHRS; CDR2 reads YFSETQ. CDR3 size: 18 residues. The trim removed 4 bases at V and 0 bases at J, leaving 15 bases unmatched. This CDR3 is CASSLDPSGGGYQETQYF. CDR3 nucleotide sequence: TGCGCCAGCAGCCTGGACCCTAGCGGAGGAGGGTACCAAGAGACCCAGTACTTC.

V usage is TRBV2 and J usage is TRBJ1-2, with D possibly TRBD1 on 5 matching bases. Germline V gene data show CDR1 as SNHLY and CDR2 as FYNNEI. The CDR3 sequence is 14 residues long. The germline V and J ends were trimmed by 7 bases and 13 bases, with 25 bases remaining between them. The CDR3 region has the DNA TGTGCCAGCAAAGGAAACGGCGACAGTTCCGTCCCCACCTTC. Its translation: CASKGNGDSSVPTF.

This chain joins TRBV28 and TRBJ2-3, with a weak D call TRBD2 (5 bases). Trimming left V 6 bases short and J 7 bases short, with 14 bases between. CDR1 is MDHEN, CDR2 SYDVKM, per germline. This CDR3 region has 13 residues. The CDR3, as DNA: TGTGCCAGCAGCCGACCTGTCGGGAATACGCAGTATTTT. Protein sequence: CASSRPVGNTQYF.

The genes are TRBV9 and TRBJ2-3, with D tentatively TRBD2 (5 bases). The V gene's germline CDR1 is SGDLS and CDR2 YYNGEE. Trimming shortened V by 3 bases and J by 0 bases, and 11 bases separated the two germline ends. The CDR3 extends over 15 amino acids. CDR3 bases: TGTGCCAGCAGCGCCTCGGCGGGTAGCACAGATACGCAGTATTTT. Protein sequence: CASSASAGSTDTQYF.

The chain is built from TRBV19 and TRBJ1-4, with D perhaps TRBD1 (5 bases). Germline CDR1 LNHDA, CDR2 SQIVND (reference sequence). The CDR3 sequence is 18 residues long. Trimming shortened V by 6 bases and J by 0 bases, and 20 bases separated the two germline ends. This CDR3 reads CASRPQGLGFATNEKLFF. The CDR3 DNA follows: TGTGCCAGTAGGCCCCAGGGTCTCGGTTTTGCAACTAATGAAAAACTGTTTTTT. The entire variable domain, with the rest obtained from reference TRBV19 and TRBJ1-4, is as follows: DGGITQSPKYLFRKEGQNVTLSCEQNLNHDAMYWYRQDPGQGLRLIYYSQIVNDFQKGDIAEGYSVSREKKESFPLTVTSAQKNPTAFYLCASRPQGLGFATNEKLFFGSGTQLSVL.

The rearrangement joins TRBV5-6 to TRBJ2-6; 7 nucleotides match TRBD1. Losses at the gene ends were 3 bases for V and 1 base for J; bases not matched to a gene: 1. Germline V gene lookup returns CDR1 SGHDT and CDR2 YYEEEE. The CDR3 runs to 15 residues. DNA of the CDR3: TGTGCCAGCAGCTGGGGACAGTCTGGGGCCAACGTCCTGACTTTC. Its protein product is CASSWGQSGANVLTF.